The rows below give T cell receptor beta chains drawn from one sample of a study of T cell responses to AZD1222 COVID-19 vaccine. TCRdb's copy holds only in-frame clones and misses some; the assay was immunoSEQ multiplex PCR. The sample records some 96,000 clones, about nine tenths being singletons. The sequencing here drew on peripheral blood, taken on day 0 of AZD1222 vaccination. These receptors were collected from an adult in good health. CDR3s include the opening cysteine and the closing phenylalanine or tryptophan. Each record gives: J gene, D gene, V gene, clone size, CDR3 length, CDR3 protein, CDR3 DNA. The D gene is left open where the match is weak. Some rows have no size entry. The others give once, few or many, or a class for an expanded clone.

TRBJ1-5 | - | TRBV30 | - | 13 | CAWSVSEDQPQHF | TGTGCCTGGAGTGTAAGCGAGGATCAGCCCCAGCATTTT
TRBJ2-4 | - | TRBV11-2 | once | 16 | CASSTPTVGAKNIQYF | TGTGCCAGCAGCACACCGACAGTAGGGGCCAAAAACATTCAGTACTTC
TRBJ1-5 | TRBD1 | TRBV7-2 | - | 14 | CASSLGGQGQPQHF | TGTGCCAGCAGCTTAGGGGGACAGGGTCAGCCCCAGCATTTT
TRBJ1-5 | TRBD1 | TRBV27 | - | 14 | CASSPRDRIQPQHF | TGTGCCAGCAGTCCCCGGGACAGAATCCAGCCCCAGCATTTT
TRBJ1-6 | - | TRBV30 | - | 13 | CAWMGSYNSPLHF | TGTGCCTGGATGGGCTCCTATAATTCACCCCTCCACTTT
TRBJ2-1 | TRBD2 | TRBV10-3 | - | 14 | CAIGGGAIYNEQFF | TGTGCCATCGGCGGGGGGGCCATCTACAATGAGCAGTTCTTC
TRBJ2-2 | - | TRBV6-7 | - | 16 | CASSYPPNLSTGELFF | TGTGCCAGCAGTTATCCCCCCAATCTTAGCACCGGGGAGCTGTTTTTT
TRBJ1-5 | - | TRBV28 | - | 15 | CASSSQQVLRQPQHF | TGTGCCAGCAGTTCCCAGCAGGTTCTTAGACAGCCCCAGCATTTT
TRBJ2-1 | TRBD2 | TRBV6-6 | - | 12 | CASKGTKSEQFF | TGTGCCAGCAAGGGGACTAAAAGTGAGCAGTTCTTC
TRBJ2-7 | - | TRBV2 | - | 14 | CASSDRTVTYEQYF | TGTGCCAGCAGTGACAGGACAGTTACCTACGAGCAGTACTTC
TRBJ1-1 | - | TRBV7-2 | - | 15 | CASSLDRDPVYEAFF | TGTGCCAGCAGCTTAGATCGGGACCCGGTGTATGAAGCTTTCTTT
TRBJ2-1 | TRBD2 | TRBV28 | - | 15 | CASRKIAGGFNEQFF | TGTGCCAGCAGGAAAATAGCGGGAGGTTTCAATGAGCAGTTCTTC
TRBJ2-5 | - | TRBV18 | - | 14 | CASSRGAGQETQYF | TGTGCCAGCTCCCGCGGGGCAGGGCAAGAGACCCAGTACTTC
TRBJ1-5 | - | TRBV6-6 | - | 14 | CASRPDSINQPQHF | TGTGCCAGCAGACCCGACAGTATCAATCAGCCCCAGCATTTT
TRBJ2-4 | - | TRBV6-1 | - | 17 | CASSELPTYLGKNIQYF | TGTGCCAGCAGTGAACTTCCTACTTACTTGGGGAAAAACATTCAGTACTTC
TRBJ1-2 | - | TRBV6-5 | - | 15 | CASSYSRVSYDGYTF | TGTGCCAGCAGTTACTCGAGGGTCTCATACGATGGCTACACCTTC
TRBJ2-7 | - | TRBV28 | - | 14 | CASRASRVSYEQYF | TGTGCCAGCAGAGCCTCACGGGTCTCCTACGAGCAGTACTTC
TRBJ2-5 | TRBD2 | TRBV2 | - | 14 | CASSEESGGETQYF | TGTGCCAGCAGTGAAGAGTCGGGAGGGGAGACCCAGTACTTC
TRBJ1-1 | - | TRBV12-1 | - | 17 | CASSFAQSGSSNTEAFF | TGTGCCAGCAGCTTTGCGCAAAGTGGCAGCTCGAACACTGAAGCTTTCTTT
TRBJ1-4 | - | TRBV9 | - | 13 | CASSVASNEKLFF | TGTGCCAGCAGCGTAGCGTCTAATGAAAAACTGTTTTTT
TRBJ1-2 | - | TRBV28 | - | 12 | CAGSDRNYGYTF | TGTGCCGGATCGGACAGAAACTATGGCTACACCTTC
TRBJ2-7 | TRBD2 | TRBV7-8 | - | 16 | CASSPLSGRGTYEQYF | TGTGCCAGCAGCCCACTAAGCGGGAGAGGAACATACGAGCAGTACTTC
TRBJ1-2 | TRBD1 | TRBV5-1 | - | 14 | CASSFTDRLGGYTF | TGCGCCAGCAGCTTTACGGACAGGCTCGGGGGCTACACCTTC
TRBJ2-2 | - | TRBV28 | - | 18 | CASSFSPTRAVHTGELFF | TGTGCCAGCAGTTTCAGCCCGACAAGGGCGGTCCACACCGGGGAGCTGTTTTTT
TRBJ2-1 | TRBD2 | TRBV11-2 | - | 19 | CASRQAGTSGRASYNEQFF | TGTGCCAGCAGGCAAGCCGGGACTAGCGGGAGGGCCTCCTACAATGAGCAGTTCTTC
TRBJ2-5 | - | TRBV28 | - | 11 | CATKGQETQYF | TGTGCCACTAAGGGCCAAGAGACCCAGTACTTC
TRBJ1-2 | - | TRBV19 | - | 13 | CASSPRANYGYTF | TGTGCCAGTAGTCCGCGGGCTAACTATGGCTACACCTTC
TRBJ2-2 | TRBD1 | TRBV10-1 | - | 16 | CASSDVGQGARGELFF | TGCGCCAGCAGTGACGTGGGCCAGGGGGCGAGAGGGGAGCTGTTTTTT
TRBJ1-5 | TRBD1 | TRBV7-8 | - | 15 | CASSPSGTGGQPQHF | TGTGCCAGCAGCCCATCCGGGACAGGGGGTCAGCCCCAGCATTTT
TRBJ1-2 | - | TRBV6-5 | - | 14 | CASRRGARSYGYTF | TGTGCCAGCAGACGCGGGGCCCGGAGTTACGGCTACACCTTC
TRBJ2-7 | - | TRBV27 | once | 14 | CASRRGGKSYEQYF | TGTGCCAGCCGGCGGGGCGGGAAATCCTACGAGCAGTACTTC
TRBJ1-1 | - | TRBV5-4 | - | 15 | CASSLGGNRNTEAFF | TGTGCCAGCAGCTTAGGAGGGAATCGGAACACTGAAGCTTTCTTT
TRBJ2-1 | - | TRBV9 | once | 13 | CASSVEGVAEQFF | TGTGCCAGCAGCGTAGAGGGAGTGGCTGAGCAGTTCTTC
TRBJ1-2 | - | TRBV28 | once | 14 | CASSPGRGFYGYTF | TGTGCCAGCAGTCCCGGGCGGGGGTTCTATGGCTACACCTTC
TRBJ2-7 | - | TRBV25-1 | - | 11 | CASFTSSEQYF | TGTGCCAGCTTTACCTCCAGCGAGCAGTACTTC
TRBJ1-6 | TRBD1 | TRBV28 | - | 14 | CASTSSGTVSPLHF | TGTGCCAGCACCTCCTCCGGGACAGTTTCACCCCTCCACTTT
TRBJ1-6 | - | TRBV7-8 | - | 18 | CASSLAPVGRGYNSPLHF | TGTGCCAGCAGCTTAGCACCCGTGGGAAGGGGCTATAATTCACCCCTCCACTTT
TRBJ2-5 | TRBD2 | TRBV9 | - | 16 | CASSVQASGMTETQYF | TGTGCCAGCAGCGTACAGGCTAGCGGGATGACGGAGACCCAGTACTTC
TRBJ1-2 | - | TRBV29-1 | - | 12 | CSVIQDSGGYTF | TGCAGCGTTATCCAGGACAGTGGGGGCTACACCTTC
TRBJ1-5 | - | TRBV9 | - | 14 | CASSVDGANQPQHF | TGTGCCAGCAGCGTAGATGGAGCCAATCAGCCCCAGCATTTT
TRBJ2-7 | - | TRBV6-5 | - | 14 | CASSRRQVSYEQYF | TGTGCCAGCAGTCGACGACAGGTTTCCTACGAGCAGTACTTC
TRBJ2-4 | - | TRBV24-1 | - | 12 | CATELAKNIQYF | TGTGCCACCGAACTAGCCAAAAACATTCAGTACTTC
TRBJ2-3 | TRBD2 | TRBV13 | once | 17 | CASSLQPGGSFADTQYF | TGTGCCAGCAGCCTCCAGCCCGGCGGGAGCTTCGCAGATACGCAGTATTTT
TRBJ1-2 | - | TRBV24-1 | - | 15 | CATSGSGISTRGYTF | TGTGCCACCAGTGGGTCAGGGATCTCTACTCGTGGCTACACCTTC
TRBJ1-2 | TRBD1 | TRBV2 | - | 14 | CASSYTTGGYGYTF | TGTGCCAGCAGCTATACGACAGGGGGCTATGGCTACACCTTC
TRBJ2-1 | TRBD2 | TRBV19 | - | 16 | CASSSLLADSYNEQFF | TGTGCCAGTAGTTCTTTACTAGCGGACTCCTACAATGAGCAGTTCTTC
TRBJ1-1 | - | TRBV28 | - | 15 | CASSPRRLRGSEAFF | TGTGCCAGCAGTCCCCGGCGCCTGCGGGGTTCTGAAGCTTTCTTT
TRBJ1-1 | - | TRBV11-2 | - | 14 | CASSLDEGWAEAFF | TGTGCCAGCAGCTTAGACGAGGGTTGGGCTGAAGCTTTCTTT
TRBJ2-1 | TRBD2 | TRBV5-1 | once | 16 | CASSSWTSGLYNEQFF | TGCGCCAGCAGCTCCTGGACTAGCGGGTTATACAATGAGCAGTTCTTC
TRBJ1-5 | - | TRBV18 | - | 15 | CASSRGGGGSQPQHF | TGTGCCAGCTCACGAGGAGGGGGGGGCTCTCAGCCCCAGCATTTT
TRBJ1-5 | - | TRBV28 | - | 16 | CASSFSDGLGHQPQHF | TGTGCCAGCAGTTTTTCCGACGGATTGGGACATCAGCCCCAGCATTTT
TRBJ2-1 | - | TRBV4-2 | few | 15 | CASSQEEGGSNEQFF | TGTGCCAGCAGCCAAGAGGAGGGAGGATCAAATGAGCAGTTCTTC
TRBJ2-2 | - | TRBV27 | - | 16 | CASSLNGATNTGELFF | TGTGCCAGCAGTTTGAATGGGGCGACGAACACCGGGGAGCTGTTTTTT
TRBJ2-3 | - | TRBV18 | - | 15 | CASSPSGHRGDTQYF | TGTGCCAGCTCACCATCGGGACACCGAGGGGATACGCAGTATTTT
TRBJ2-1 | TRBD2 | TRBV29-1 | few | 16 | CSARGLAASSYNEQFF | TGCAGCGCTAGGGGACTAGCGGCAAGCTCCTACAATGAGCAGTTCTTC